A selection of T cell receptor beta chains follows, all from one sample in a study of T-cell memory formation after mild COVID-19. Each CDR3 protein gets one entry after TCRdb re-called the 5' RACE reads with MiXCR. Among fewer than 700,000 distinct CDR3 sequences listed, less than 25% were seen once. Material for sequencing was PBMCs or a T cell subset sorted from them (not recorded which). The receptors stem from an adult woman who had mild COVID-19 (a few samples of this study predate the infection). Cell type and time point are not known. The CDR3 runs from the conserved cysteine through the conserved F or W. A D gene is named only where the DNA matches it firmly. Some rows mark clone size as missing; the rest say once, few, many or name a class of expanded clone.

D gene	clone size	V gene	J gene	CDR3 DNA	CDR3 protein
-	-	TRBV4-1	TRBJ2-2	TGCGCCAGCAGCCAAGATCCCGGGAACACCGGGGAGCTGTTTTTT	CASSQDPGNTGELFF
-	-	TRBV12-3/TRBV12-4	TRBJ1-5	TGTGCCAGCAGTCCCCAGGGATCCGGGCAGCCCCAGCATTTT	CASSPQGSGQPQHF
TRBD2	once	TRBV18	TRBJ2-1	TGTGCCAGCTCGTCCGTCGGGGGGGGCAGCGATGAGCAGTTCTTC	CASSSVGGGSDEQFF
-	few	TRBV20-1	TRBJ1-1	TGCAGTGCTAGAGTTTTGGGAGGGCCTGAAGCTTTCTTT	CSARVLGGPEAFF
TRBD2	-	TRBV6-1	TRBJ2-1	TGTGCCAGCAGTTATAGCGGGGGGGACAATGAGCAGTTCTTC	CASSYSGGDNEQFF
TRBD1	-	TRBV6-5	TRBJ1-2	TGTGCCAGCAGCCCGGGACAGGGGGCGCCTGGCTACACCTTC	CASSPGQGAPGYTF
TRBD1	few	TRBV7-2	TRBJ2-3	TGTGCCAGCAGCCCGGGACAGGGTAGAGATACGCAGTATTTT	CASSPGQGRDTQYF
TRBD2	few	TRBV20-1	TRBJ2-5	TGCAGTGCTAGACCCATACTAGCGGACCAAGAGACCCAGTACTTC	CSARPILADQETQYF
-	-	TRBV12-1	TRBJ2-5	TGTGCCAGCTCCCCTGGGGGGACCCGGGAGACCCAGTACTTC	CASSPGGTRETQYF
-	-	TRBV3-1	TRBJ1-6	TGTGCCAGCAGCCAGCAGGCCAGGGGAAGGTCACCCCTCCACTTT	CASSQQARGRSPLHF
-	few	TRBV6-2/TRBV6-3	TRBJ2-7	TGTGCCAGCAGTTACCGACGGGAGAACTACGAGCAGTACTTC	CASSYRRENYEQYF
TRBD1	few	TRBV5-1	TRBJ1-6	TGCGCCAGCAGCCCCGGACAGGCAAGATATAATTCACCCCTCCACTTT	CASSPGQARYNSPLHF
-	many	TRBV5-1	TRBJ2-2	TGCGCCAGCAGCTTGGTTAGCGGAACCGGGGAGCTGTTTTTT	CASSLVSGTGELFF
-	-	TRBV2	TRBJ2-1	TGTGCCAGCAGTGAAGGGGTGACACTAGAATACAATGAGCAGTTCTTC	CASSEGVTLEYNEQFF
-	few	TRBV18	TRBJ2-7	TGTGCCAGCTCACTCCGGGCGCGCCCGCCCTACGAGCAGTACTTC	CASSLRARPPYEQYF
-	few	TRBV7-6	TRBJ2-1	TGTGCCAGCAGCTCGGGCGGGCCTGTGCGGGCGGTAAATGAGCAGTTCTTC	CASSSGGPVRAVNEQFF
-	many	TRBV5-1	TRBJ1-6	TGCGCCAGCAGCTTGAATGCCCAGGGGAATAATTCACCCCTCCACTTT	CASSLNAQGNNSPLHF
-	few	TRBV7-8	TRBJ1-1	TGTGCCAGCAGCCTCCTGTCGTTAGCTGAAGCTTTCTTT	CASSLLSLAEAFF
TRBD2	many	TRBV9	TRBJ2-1	TGTGCCAGCAGCGTAGGGGGACTAGGGCTCAATGAGCAGTTCTTC	CASSVGGLGLNEQFF
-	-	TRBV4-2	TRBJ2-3	TGTGCCAGCAGCCAAGAGTCAACTCTTGCCACAGATACGCAGTATTTT	CASSQESTLATDTQYF
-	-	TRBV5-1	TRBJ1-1	TGCGCCAGCAGCTATACGGGGGTAAGAACTGAAGCTTTCTTT	CASSYTGVRTEAFF
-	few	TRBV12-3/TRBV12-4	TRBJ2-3	TGTGCCAGCAGATCGGGGGCAGATACGCAGTATTTT	CASRSGADTQYF
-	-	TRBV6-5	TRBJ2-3	TGTGCCAGCACATATGGACACGTACAGTATTTT	CASTYGHVQYF
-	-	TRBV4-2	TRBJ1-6	TGTGCCAGCAGCCAAGATGGGGTCGGGCCCCGGAGCTCCTATAATTCACCCCTCCACTTT	CASSQDGVGPRSSYNSPLHF
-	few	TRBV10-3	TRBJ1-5	TGTGCCATCAGTGAGGGAGGGAATAACAATCAGCCCCAGCATTTT	CAISEGGNNNQPQHF
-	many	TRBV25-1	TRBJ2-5	TGTGCCAGCAGTGAACGGCAGCCCGACCAAGAGACCCAGTACTTC	CASSERQPDQETQYF
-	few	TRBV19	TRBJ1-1	TGTGCCAGTAGTCCCAGGGGTCGCACTGAAGCTTTCTTT	CASSPRGRTEAFF
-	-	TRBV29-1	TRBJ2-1	TGCAGCGTTGACTGGGGCAGGGCTGGGTCAGGAGAGCAGTTCTTC	CSVDWGRAGSGEQFF
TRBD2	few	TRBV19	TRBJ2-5	TGTGCCAGTAGTGGTACCGGGACTAGCGGAGCTGGGACCCAGTACTTC	CASSGTGTSGAGTQYF
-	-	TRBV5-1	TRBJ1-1	TGCGCCAGCAGCTGGCCCAAACAGGGCCCGAACACTGAAGCTTTCTTT	CASSWPKQGPNTEAFF
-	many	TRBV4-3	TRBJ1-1	TGCGCCAGCAGCCAAGGGAGGACAGTGAACACTGAAGCTTTCTTT	CASSQGRTVNTEAFF
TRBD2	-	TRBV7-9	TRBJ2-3	TGTGCCAGCCGTAGCGGGGGGGAGTCTAGCACAGATACGCAGTATTTT	CASRSGGESSTDTQYF
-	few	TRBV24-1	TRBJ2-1	TGTGCCACCAGTGATTTGCTAGAGCAGTTCTTC	CATSDLLEQFF
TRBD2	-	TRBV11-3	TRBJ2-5	TGTGCCAGCACCTCTAGCGGGAGCGGGGAAGAGACCCAGTACTTC	CASTSSGSGEETQYF
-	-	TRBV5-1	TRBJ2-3	TGCGCCAGCAGCTTAAGAGGCCAGAGCACAGATACGCAGTATTTT	CASSLRGQSTDTQYF
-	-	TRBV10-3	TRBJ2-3	TGTGCCGCGAACCGTTTAAGTGGGAGAACAGATACGCAGTATTTT	CAANRLSGRTDTQYF
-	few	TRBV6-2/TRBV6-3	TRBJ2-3	TGTGCCAGCAGTGGTAGCGGAGGAGTTCGGGGCACAGATACGCAGTATTTT	CASSGSGGVRGTDTQYF
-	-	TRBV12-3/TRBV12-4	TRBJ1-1	TGTGCCAGCAGCCGGATGATGGTGGACACTGAAGCTTTCTTT	CASSRMMVDTEAFF
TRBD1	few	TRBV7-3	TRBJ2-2	TGTGCCAGCAGCTTAGGACAGGGGTTTCCGACCGGGGAGCTGTTTTTT	CASSLGQGFPTGELFF
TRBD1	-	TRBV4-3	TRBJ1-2	TGCGCCAGCAGCCCCACGTGGCGGGACAGGGATAACTATGGCTACACCTTC	CASSPTWRDRDNYGYTF
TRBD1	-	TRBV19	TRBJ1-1	TGTGCCAGTAGTAGGGACAGGGGGCGTGAAGCTTTCTTT	CASSRDRGREAFF
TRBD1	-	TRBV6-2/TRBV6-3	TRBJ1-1	TGTGCCAGCAGTTCCGACAAGGGGGCCACTGAAGCTTTCTTT	CASSSDKGATEAFF
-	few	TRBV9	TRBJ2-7	TGTGCCAGCAGCCCTCCGGACCACGAGCAGTACTTC	CASSPPDHEQYF
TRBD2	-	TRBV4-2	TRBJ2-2	TGTGCCAGCAGAATGGTCGGACTAGCGGACACCGGGGAGCTGTTTTTT	CASRMVGLADTGELFF
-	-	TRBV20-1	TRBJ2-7	TGCAGTGCTAGATGGATCTACGAGCAGTACTTC	CSARWIYEQYF
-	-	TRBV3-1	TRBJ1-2	TGTGCCAGCAGCCAAGGATTGGGCTACACCTTC	CASSQGLGYTF
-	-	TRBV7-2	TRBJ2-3	TGTGCCAGCAGCTTGGCGGACCCCGCGGATACGCAGTATTTT	CASSLADPADTQYF
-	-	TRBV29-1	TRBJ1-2	TGCAGCGTTGAAGGCACAGGGTCGGTCTATGGCTACACCTTC	CSVEGTGSVYGYTF